This TCR beta chain was identified in a study of OX40 agonist ivuxolimab in advanced cancers. Study at large: Every 2 weeks, patients got intravenous ivuxolimab at one of six dose levels (0.01-10 mg/kg). Study-level results: CD8+ T cells (on average) carried more expanded clones than CD4+ T cells.

Points on this clone: Its antigen is as yet unknown.

Profiling relied on immunoSEQ multiplex PCR, and the TCRdb table lists in-frame clones only, not all of them. Of about 42,000 clones in the sample, 80% to 90% are singletons; the top ten hold approximately 4.6%. The J segment lost 6 bases and the V segment lost 6 bases, leaving 10 bases of the junction unmatched. Germline values: CDR1 MNHEY, CDR2 SVGAGI. This CDR3 contains 15 residues. V and J are TRBV6-5 and TRBJ2-1; 8 nucleotides align to TRBD1. The source material was CD4+ or CD8+ T cells sorted from blood, sampled in a trial of the OX40 agonist ivuxolimab. The clonotype was recovered from an adult with an advanced solid tumor such as melanoma, head and neck, liver or kidney cancer. CDR3 DNA: TGTGCCAGCAGGCGAGGACAGGGTGCGTTCAATGAGCAGTTCTTC. The encoded protein is CASRRGQGAFNEQFF.